This T cell receptor (beta chain) was identified in a study of Graves' ophthalmopathy and Graves' hyperthyroidism (dated by TCRdb to 2016 to 2019). For the study in its entirety: Peripheral blood was collected at initial diagnosis, prior to any treatment. The study used TCR beta repertoire signatures to distinguish Graves' ophthalmopathy from Graves' hyperthyroidism and to predict progression to ophthalmopathy. In total, around 140 blood samples were TCR-sequenced: 40 to 45 ophthalmopathy, about 75 hyperthyroidism and some 17 hyperthyroidism-to-ophthalmopathy patients. A discovery set of 95 to 100 patients (43 ophthalmopathy, about 59 stable hyperthyroidism) was enrolled to explore V-J signatures distinguishing ophthalmopathy from hyperthyroidism. For independent validation, a separate cohort was made up of approximately 19 hyperthyroidism patients plus 17 patients who later progressed from hyperthyroidism to ophthalmopathy. In 6 or 7 hyperthyroidism patients, T-cell repertoires of thyroid tissue and blood were compared. Following sample collection, hyperthyroidism patients were given methimazole at a starting dose of 30 mg daily, and ophthalmopathy patients were given high-dose intravenous methylprednisolone. For training and testing, the 100 or so patients in the discovery cohort were randomly divided in a 7:3 ratio.

What the research found in general, with its limitations: No statistical method was used to set the sample size in advance, and the investigators knew which group each participant was assigned to. Ophthalmopathy was separated from stable hyperthyroidism by the 13-signature model with 85% to 90% sensitivity and 81% to 83% specificity in cross-validation and with 80%/75% in the test set. Among expanded thyroid clonotypes with frequency above 0.001, most also showed up in blood, which suggests that blood repertoires may reflect the thyroid immune response. In validation, the model predicted ophthalmopathy progression with 55% to 71% sensitivity and approximately 75% specificity; 12 predicted patients were CT-confirmed with GO in a median of about 6.1 months.

The CDR3 measures 16 amino acids from cysteine to phenylalanine. Kept here is only the CDR3 DNA, which spans 48 bases and is read in frame from base 1. CDR1 MNHNS and CDR2 SASEGT are derived from the germline V gene. Germline trimming: 2 bases from V, 6 bases from J; junction bases outside gene matches: 8. This clonotype was found many times. Its antigen target is currently unknown. No qualities accompany the bases; no much larger clone lies one base away. Stable hyperthyroidism was defined as no progression to ophthalmopathy within 18 months of follow-up. Hyperthyroidism patients were newly diagnosed, were aged 18 to 65 years, and had a disease duration under 2 months. Patients with other autoimmune diseases, uncontrolled infections, pregnancy or lactation were excluded. Diagnosis was based on clinical symptoms, serum thyroxine, TRAb, thyroid ultrasound and orbital computed tomography. Ficoll-Paque density gradient centrifugation was used to isolate PBMCs from about 10 ml of fresh peripheral blood. Total RNA was extracted with Trizol reagent and quality-checked on an Agilent 2100 Bioanalyzer.

For repertoire sequencing, the TCR beta CDR3 regions were amplified from RNA transcripts. A first-round RT-PCR used HTBI primers with the Qiagen OneStep RT-PCR kit, followed by a second-round multiplex PCR, size selection and purification. Libraries were sequenced on an Illumina HiSeq2000 using paired-end 100 bp reads. Per the source publication's procedure: SOAPnuke was used to process the reads, removing any read that contained adapters or uncalled bases, had a mean Phred below 15, or lacked an exact match to the constant primer or identifier. COPE v1.2.5 was used to merge the high-quality paired reads. Each unique nucleotide sequence was defined as a clonotype, and clonotypes were aligned to IMGT TRB V, D and J references with MiTCR v1.1. The analysis was limited to V-J combinations with a frequency above 0.0001, which together covered approximately 99% of repertoires. A TCR clonal expansion and chaos score per V-J combination was defined as the ratio of F50 clonal expansion to chaos observed in the TCRdist matrix. Features were reduced by Welch's t-statistics and random forest to over 10 V-J combinations, which fed a naive Bayes classifier. Thyroid-blood repertoire similarity was quantified with the Morisita-Horn index. In-frame beta chains were kept once TCRdb had trimmed the public reads at Q25 with fastp and called clones with MiXCR. Here each entry gathers all rows of one CDR3 protein and keeps the most common genes and DNA. TCRdb's processing, not the study's, gives the V and J calls here. This sample comprises just over 400,000 distinct CDR3 sequences, roughly 20% of them detected only once. Under 3.5% of the sample rests with the top ten.

Sequencing input: peripheral blood. The V and J genes are TRBV6-1 and TRBJ2-2, with 8 central nucleotides matching TRBD1. This TCR derives from a woman younger than 30 with stable Graves' hyperthyroidism. Donor details come from another sample of the same person, matched by shared clones. Here the CDR3 is given as CASSERDRWESGELFF. The sequenced DNA is TGTGCCAGCAGTGAAAGGGACAGGTGGGAGTCCGGGGAGCTGTTTTTT.